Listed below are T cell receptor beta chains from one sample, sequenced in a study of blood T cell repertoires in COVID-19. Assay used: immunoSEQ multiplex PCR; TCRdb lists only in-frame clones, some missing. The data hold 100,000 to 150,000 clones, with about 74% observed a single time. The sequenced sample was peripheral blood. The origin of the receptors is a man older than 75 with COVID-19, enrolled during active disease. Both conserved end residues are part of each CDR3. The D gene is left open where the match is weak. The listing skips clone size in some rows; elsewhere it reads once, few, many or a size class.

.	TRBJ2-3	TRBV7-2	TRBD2	CASSSRLAGSTDTQYF	TGTGCCAGCAGCTCCCGACTAGCGGGAAGCACAGATACGCAGTATTTT
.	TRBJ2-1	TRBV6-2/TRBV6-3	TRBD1	CASSPAGQGGYNEQFF	TGTGCCAGCAGTCCGGCGGGACAGGGGGGCTACAATGAGCAGTTCTTC
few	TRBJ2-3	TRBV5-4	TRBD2	CASSSLAGGKGTQYF	TGTGCCAGCAGCTCACTAGCGGGAGGAAAGGGTACGCAGTATTTT
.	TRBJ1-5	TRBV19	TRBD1	CASGPGQLGYSNQPQHF	TGTGCCAGTGGCCCGGGACAGTTAGGTTATAGCAATCAGCCCCAGCATTTT
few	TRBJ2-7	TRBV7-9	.	CASSFNSYEQYF	TGTGCCAGCAGCTTTAACAGCTACGAGCAGTACTTC
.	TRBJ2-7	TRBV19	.	CASSIGGVAPYEQYF	TGTGCCAGTAGTATTGGGGGCGTAGCCCCCTACGAGCAGTACTTC
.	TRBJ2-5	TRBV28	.	CASSSWVEGGGETQYF	TGTGCCAGCAGTTCATGGGTAGAGGGGGGAGGGGAGACCCAGTACTTC
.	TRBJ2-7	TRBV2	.	CASALSSYEQYF	TGTGCCAGCGCCCTAAGCTCCTACGAGCAGTACTTC
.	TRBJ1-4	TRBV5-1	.	CASSSRGDGENEKLFF	TGCGCCAGCAGCTCACGCGGGGACGGAGAAAATGAAAAACTGTTTTTT
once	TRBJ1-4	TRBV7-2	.	CASSRLRSTNEKLFF	TGTGCCAGCAGTCGACTCAGATCAACTAATGAAAAACTGTTTTTT
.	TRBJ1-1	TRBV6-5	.	CASTTGPGTEAFF	TGTGCCAGCACAACAGGGCCGGGAACTGAAGCTTTCTTT
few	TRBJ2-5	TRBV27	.	CASSRQYQETQYF	TGTGCCAGCAGTCGTCAGTACCAAGAGACCCAGTACTTC
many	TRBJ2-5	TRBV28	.	CASSSTVQETQYF	TGTGCCAGCAGTTCGACAGTCCAAGAGACCCAGTACTTC
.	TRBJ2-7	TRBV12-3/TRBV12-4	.	CASSLFSQGEQYF	TGTGCCAGCAGTTTATTCAGCCAGGGGGAGCAGTACTTC
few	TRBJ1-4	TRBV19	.	CATNRDREKLFF	TGTGCCACCAACAGGGATAGGGAAAAACTGTTTTTT
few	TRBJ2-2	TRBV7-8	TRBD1	CASSRDRVGNTGELFF	TGTGCCAGCAGCAGGGACAGGGTCGGAAACACCGGGGAGCTGTTTTTT
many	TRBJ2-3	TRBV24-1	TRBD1	CATSETGGTDTQYF	TGTGCCACCAGTGAAACAGGGGGCACGGATACGCAGTATTTT
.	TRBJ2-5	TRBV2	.	CASSEFLIRTPGAYQETQYF	TGTGCCAGCAGTGAATTCCTAATAAGGACTCCCGGAGCATACCAAGAGACCCAGTACTTC
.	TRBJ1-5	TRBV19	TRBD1	CASSTGTGGTGNQPQHF	TGTGCCAGTAGTACCGGGACAGGGGGAACGGGCAATCAGCCCCAGCATTTT
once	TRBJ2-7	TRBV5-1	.	CASSLVEASPYEQYF	TGCGCCAGCAGCTTGGTGGAGGCTTCACCCTACGAGCAGTACTTC
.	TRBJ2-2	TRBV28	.	CASSPASYTGELFF	TGTGCCAGCAGTCCGGCTAGTTACACCGGGGAGCTGTTTTTT
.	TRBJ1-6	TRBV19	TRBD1	CASSYWGQGGDSPLHF	TGTGCCAGTAGTTATTGGGGACAGGGAGGGGATTCACCCCTCCACTTT
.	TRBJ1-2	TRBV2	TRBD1	CASSDTGGRGYTF	TGTGCCAGCAGCGATACAGGGGGCAGGGGCTACACCTTC
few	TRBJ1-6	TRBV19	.	CASSIVKGGFYNSPLHF	TGTGCCAGTAGTATCGTAAAGGGAGGATTCTATAATTCACCCCTCCACTTT
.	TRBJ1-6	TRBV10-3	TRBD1	CAISALGQGYSPLHF	TGTGCCATCAGTGCCTTGGGACAGGGCTATTCACCCCTCCACTTT
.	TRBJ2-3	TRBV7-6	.	CASSLGTSTDTQYF	TGTGCCAGCAGCCTGGGGACTAGCACAGATACGCAGTATTTT
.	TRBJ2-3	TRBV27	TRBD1	CASSLFGTGGPDTQYF	TGTGCCAGCAGTTTATTTGGGACAGGGGGCCCCGATACGCAGTATTTT
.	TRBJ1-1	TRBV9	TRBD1	CASSVGGTGGFGEAFF	TGTGCCAGCAGCGTAGGAGGGACAGGGGGCTTTGGTGAAGCTTTCTTT
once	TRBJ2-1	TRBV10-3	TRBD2	CAISWTSGRSEQFF	TGTGCCATCAGCTGGACTAGCGGGAGAAGTGAGCAGTTCTTC
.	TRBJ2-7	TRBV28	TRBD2	CASSLGPRGAYEQYF	TGTGCCAGCAGTTTAGGGCCTCGGGGGGCCTACGAGCAGTACTTC
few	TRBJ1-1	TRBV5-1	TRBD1	CASSLKGTGNTEAFF	TGCGCCAGCAGTTTGAAAGGGACAGGGAACACTGAAGCTTTCTTT
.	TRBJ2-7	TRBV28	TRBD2	CASSVRTSEQYF	TGTGCCAGCAGCGTACGGACTAGTGAGCAGTACTTC